These 21 T cell receptor beta chains were all obtained from the same sample, sequenced in a study of low-dose radiotherapy and immunotherapy resistance in tumors. As for time point: after trial treatment. Regarding treatment: LDRT plus nivolumab, ipilimumab, low-dose cyclophosphamide and aspirin (RACIN trial). TRAV and TRBV primers primed cDNA for both TCRalpha and TCRbeta. A roughly 20-cycle PCR with a constant-region primer and V-primer adapter amplified TCRs. TCRdb fed the reads into MiXCR, producing one record per CDR3 protein. The table records about 39,000 distinct CDR3 sequences, less than 25% of them present only once. The sequenced sample was PBMCs, obtained after low-dose radiotherapy plus immunotherapy. The receptors here all came from a female donor with ovarian cancer.

The chain uses TRBV28 and TRBJ1-1; 9 nucleotides line up with TRBD1. J was trimmed by 6 bases and V by 5 bases; bases with no gene match: 4. The germline V gene encodes CDR1 MDHEN and CDR2 SYDVKM. This CDR3 region has 13 residues. The CDR3 nucleotides are TGTGCCAGCAGTCCCCGGGACAGGGCTGAAGCTTTCTTT. It codes for CASSPRDRAEAFF.

The chain links TRBV20-1 to TRBJ2-5; D possibly corresponds to TRBD1 (6 bases). V dropped 5 bases and J dropped 2 bases, with 21 bases sitting between them. This CDR3 has 16 residues. CDR1 is DFQATT, CDR2 SNEGSKA, per germline (reference sequence). CDR3 DNA: TGCAGTGCTTCCCCGGCATCTCCAGGGGTACAAGAGACCCAGTACTTC. This translates into CSASPASPGVQETQYF.

This chain connects TRBV13 to TRBJ2-3, with a possible D match to TRBD2 (6 bases). CDR3 length equals 15 residues. Per the germline V gene, CDR1 is PRHDT and CDR2 is FYEKMQ (reference sequence). V lost 5 bases to trimming and J lost 3 bases, with 15 bases between them. The CDR3 coding sequence is TGTGCCAGCAGCCAAGAGCCCCGGGGGACAGATACGCAGTATTTT. This gives the protein CASSQEPRGTDTQYF.

This clonotype came up many times. The CDR3 protein is CASSQGPGSYTGELFF. The CDR3 region has the DNA TGCGCCAGCAGCCAAGGGCCAGGGTCGTACACCGGGGAGCTGTTTTTT. The chain has TRBV5-1 and TRBJ2-2, with D possibly being TRBD1 (5 bases). The CDR3 runs 16 residues. Per the germline V gene, CDR1 is SGHRS and CDR2 is YFSETQ. V lost 4 bases to trimming and J lost 3 bases, with 16 bases between them.

This clonotype was recorded many times. V is TRBV28 and J is TRBJ2-3; D unclear. Trimming took off 7 bases at V and 0 bases at J, with 11 bases between the two ends. Germline-derived CDR1 and CDR2 are MDHEN and SYDVKM. This CDR3 comprises 14 residues. The CDR3 DNA reads TGTGCCAGCACGACGGATTTTAGCACAGATACGCAGTATTTT. This gives the protein CASTTDFSTDTQYF.

Many counts were recorded for this clonotype. The chain couples TRBV28 to TRBJ2-2; 9 bases are shared with TRBD2. Unmatched junction bases numbered 10, after V lost 7 bases and J lost 7 bases. CDR1 and CDR2 from the germline V gene are MDHEN and SYDVKM. This CDR3 is 15 amino acids long. CDR3 loop: CASTRVAGEGGELFF. The CDR3 nucleotides are TGTGCCAGCACCCGAGTAGCGGGAGAGGGCGGGGAGCTGTTTTTT.

The CDR3 DNA reads TGCGCCAGCAGTCAATCCGGGCTAGCGGGAGTCACCGGGGAGCTGTTTTTT. This codes for CASSQSGLAGVTGELFF. The chain carries TRBV23-1 and TRBJ2-2, with TRBD2 identical over 10 bases. TRBV23-1 carries the ORF label, with uncertain function. V shed 0 bases and J 4 bases; nucleotides not matched to a gene: 5. The CDR3 is 17 amino acids.

This clonotype was counted at least ten times. This chain joins TRBV29-1 and TRBJ1-2; tentative D call: TRBD1 (6 bases). Deletions cut 0 bases from V and 0 bases from J, with 14 bases between. The CDR3 loop spans 16 amino acids. Germline V gene data show CDR1 as SQVTM and CDR2 as ANQGSEA. The DNA for the CDR3 is TGCAGCGTTGAAGATGGAGACAGGAGAACTAACTATGGCTACACCTTC. Amino acids: CSVEDGDRRTNYGYTF.

This clonotype turned up a few times. The genes are TRBV12-3 or TRBV12-4 and TRBJ2-5; D tentatively reads TRBD1 or TRBD2 (5 bases each). The V end was cut by 2 bases, the J end by 4 bases, with 17 bases between. The CDR3 totals 16 residues. Here the CDR3 DNA reads TGTGCCAGCAGTTTAATGGGACCGGGCACAAGAGAGACCCAGTACTTC. Its protein is CASSLMGPGTRETQYF.

This clonotype occurred many times. The genes are TRBV20-1 and TRBJ2-1, with a tentative D call TRBD1 (5 bases). The CDR3 has 15 residues. Germline V lookup: CDR1 DFQATT, CDR2 SNEGSKA (reference sequence). V was shortened by 7 bases and J by 4 bases, with 20 bases between the two germline ends. Written as DNA, the CDR3 is TGCAGTGTATTCGCTCTGCAGGGAATTTACAATGAGCAGTTCTTC. Residues: CSVFALQGIYNEQFF.

This clonotype was observed at least ten times. This chain uses TRBV20-1 with TRBJ1-1; 7 positions match TRBD1. Germline values: CDR1 DFQATT, CDR2 SNEGSKA (reference sequence). The CDR3 has 14 amino acids. V lost 6 bases, J lost 5 bases, and 12 bases stayed unmatched. The CDR3 coding sequence is TGCAGTGCCCCAATACAGGGGAGTCGAACTGAAGCTTTCTTT. Translation: CSAPIQGSRTEAFF.

This clonotype has ten or more counts. The chain employs TRBV18 and TRBJ1-2, with D tentatively TRBD1 (6 bases). Germline V gives CDR1 KGHSH, CDR2 LQKENI. The ends were cut back, 3 bases at V and 7 bases at J, with 15 bases in the middle. The CDR3 consists of 14 residues. This chain's CDR3 is CASSPQRDKGGYTF. The CDR3, as DNA: TGTGCCAGCTCACCGCAACGGGACAAGGGTGGCTACACCTTC.

The V call is TRBV28, the J call TRBJ2-3, with D uncertain. Germline V CDR1 and CDR2: MDHEN, SYDVKM. This CDR3 is 15 amino acids long. Trimming took 7 bases from V and 6 from J, leaving 20 bases between them. The CDR3 reads CASTYSDRSLDTQYF. CDR3 DNA: TGTGCCAGCACTTACTCCGACCGTTCCCTGGATACGCAGTATTTT.

This clonotype was seen ten or more times. This sequence joins TRBV2 and TRBJ2-6; D perhaps matches TRBD2 (6 bases). Germline V lookup: CDR1 SNHLY, CDR2 FYNNEI. This CDR3 spans 15 amino acids. With 6 bases removed from V and 1 base from J, the gap between germline ends came to 10 bases. The CDR3 region has the DNA TGTGCCAGCAGCCTCGGGACTTCTGGGGCCAACGTCCTGACTTTC. The encoded protein is CASSLGTSGANVLTF.

This clonotype was seen repeatedly, ten times or more. The CDR3 region is CASSPDRVTDTQYF. For the CDR3, the DNA is TGTGCCAGCAGCCCGGACAGGGTCACAGATACGCAGTATTTT. The chain uses TRBV7-9 and TRBJ2-3; TRBD1 matches at 8 bases. The CDR3 has 14 amino acids. The junction had 3 bases not matched to a gene; V was cut back by 5 bases and J by 2 bases. Germline-derived CDR1 and CDR2 are SEHNR and FQNEAQ (reference sequence).

This clonotype was seen just once. This chain connects TRBV27 to TRBJ2-7; D could derive from TRBD1 or TRBD2 (5 bases each). CDR3 length equals 16 residues. V was trimmed by 10 bases and J by 0 bases, leaving 22 bases between them. Germline V gene data show CDR1 as MNHEY and CDR2 as SMNVEV (reference sequence). The CDR3 DNA follows: TGTGCCACCCTGGGGCAGGGACGATTGAGCTCCTACGAGCAGTACTTC. Its translation is CATLGQGRLSSYEQYF.

The rearrangement links TRBV28 to TRBJ2-7, with TRBD2 identical over 8 bases. Germline CDR1 is MDHEN and CDR2 is SYDVKM. Trimming at V came to 9 bases and at J to 1 base, leaving 5 bases not matched to a gene. The CDR3 sequence is 13 residues long. The CDR3 DNA is TGTGCCAGTGGACTAGCTGAATCCTACGAGCAGTACTTC. Its protein is CASGLAESYEQYF.

Remarks on this clonotype: The DNA is omitted, as the CDR3 cannot be located on it reliably, and the CDR3 follows TCRdb's listing. The chain joins TRBV12-3 or TRBV12-4 to TRBJ1-2. The CDR3 length is 12 residues, termini included. The CDR3 is CASSSSGYGYTF.

This clonotype has at least ten counts. The chain joins TRBV27 to TRBJ2-7, with TRBD2 matching over 10 bases. Germline V gene lookup returns CDR1 MNHEY and CDR2 SMNVEV (reference sequence). Germline trimming cut 5 bases from V and 6 bases from J; bases unmatched to any gene: 16. The CDR3 length is 17 residues. CDR3 protein: CASSLRWTSGTPSEQYF. The CDR3 coding sequence is TGTGCCAGCAGTCTCCGTTGGACTAGCGGCACTCCCTCCGAGCAGTACTTC.

Concerning this clonotype: This probably arose from a read error, given a far larger clone one base away. The chain recombines TRBV6-4 with TRBJ2-7; TRBD2 is a possible D gene (6 bases). Germline-derived CDR1 and CDR2 are MRHNA and SNTAGT. The CDR3 consists of 13 residues. Trimming removed 4 bases at V and 7 bases at J, with 14 bases between. Written as DNA, the CDR3 is TGTGCCAGCAGTGGAGATTGGGGAGGTGAGCAGTACTTC. Protein sequence: CASSGDWGGEQYF.

This clonotype has only a few counts. This chain joins TRBV7-8 and TRBJ2-7; D possibly uses TRBD1 or TRBD2 (5 bases each). V dropped 3 bases and J dropped 4 bases, with 13 bases sitting between them. The germline gives CDR1 SGHVS, CDR2 FQNEAQ. The CDR3 sequence is 14 residues long. The CDR3 DNA reads TGTGCCAGCAGCTTCGGGACGCAAGAGTACGAGCAGTACTTC. It codes for CASSFGTQEYEQYF.